These 25 T cell receptor beta chains were sequenced from one sample in a study of shared clonotypes between healthy human individuals. The method was immunoSEQ multiplex PCR; TCRdb's version includes in-frame clones alone and lacks a portion of them. The top ten hold around 0.14% of the sample, which has a few million clones, more than 80% seen once. The sequenced sample was naive CD4+ T cells sorted from blood. Documented subset: CD45RA+ positively selected. Receptors originate from a man in his late teens or twenties in good health.

The chain uses TRBV5-6 and TRBJ1-2; maybe TRBD1 (5 bases). V lost 1 base, J lost 9 bases, and 16 bases lay in between. Looked up from germline, CDR1 is SGHDT and CDR2 is YYEEEE. CDR3 length equals 14 residues. The CDR3 nucleotides are TGTGCCAGCAGCTTGTCTTTAGCAGGGATGAGCTACACCTTC. Translation: CASSLSLAGMSYTF.

V and J are TRBV29-1 and TRBJ1-1, with D unclear. The CDR3 is 12 residues long. Trimming took 0 bases from V and 5 from J, leaving 7 bases between them. CDR1 is SQVTM, CDR2 ANQGSEA, per germline. CDR3: CSVEDLATEAFF. The CDR3 nucleotides read TGCAGCGTTGAAGATCTGGCGACTGAAGCTTTCTTT.

J is TRBJ2-2 and V is TRBV19; tentative D call: TRBD2 (5 bases). The CDR3 loop spans 13 amino acids. The V and J ends lost 5 bases and 6 bases respectively, with 10 bases between them. Germline loops: CDR1 LNHDA, CDR2 SQIVND (reference sequence). The DNA of the CDR3 is TGTGCCAGTAGTCCCGAGGGCCCCGGGGAGCTGTTTTTT. Its protein is CASSPEGPGELFF.

The V and J genes are TRBV5-1 and TRBJ2-5; D is possibly TRBD2 (6 bases). V was cut by 2 bases and J by 7 bases, with 12 bases left in between. This CDR3 spans 13 amino acids. The V gene's germline CDR1 is SGHRS and CDR2 YFSETQ. The CDR3 reads CASSFPEAGTQYF. In DNA form, the CDR3 reads TGCGCCAGCAGCTTTCCAGAAGCGGGGACCCAGTACTTC.

V gene TRBV28 combines with J gene TRBJ1-4; D remains ambiguous. Between the trimmed V and J ends, which lost 6 bases and 3 bases, there was a span of 11 bases. Germline CDR1 MDHEN, CDR2 SYDVKM. The CDR3 is made up of 14 amino acids. CDR3 nucleotide sequence: TGTGCCAGCAGACCAGCAGGCGCTAATGAAAAACTGTTTTTT. Protein: CASRPAGANEKLFF.

The chain recombines TRBV9 with TRBJ2-3; possible D gene TRBD2, 6 bases. V was cut by 0 bases and J by 1 base, with 18 bases left in between. There are 18 residues in the CDR3. Germline CDR1 is SGDLS and CDR2 is YYNGEE. This chain's CDR3 is CASSVATGTGAGTDTQYF. CDR3 nucleotide sequence: TGTGCCAGCAGCGTAGCTACTGGGACGGGAGCGGGCACAGATACGCAGTATTTT. The full variable domain, its missing parts supplied by reference TRBV9 and TRBJ2-3, is DSGVTQTPKHLITATGQRVTLRCSPRSGDLSVYWYQQSLDQGLQFLIQYYNGEERAKGNILERFSAQQFPDLHSELNLSSLELGDSALYFCASSVATGTGAGTDTQYFGPGTRLTVL.

The count of this clone is one. The chain couples TRBV27 to TRBJ2-7; 10 bases are shared with TRBD1. The CDR3 length is 17 residues. V shed 4 bases and J 0 bases; nucleotides not matched to a gene: 9. Germline lookup yields CDR1 MNHEY and CDR2 SMNVEV (reference sequence). CDR3 amino acids: CASSSRRTGGFSYEQYF. As DNA, the CDR3 is TGTGCCAGCAGTTCCCGTCGGACAGGGGGTTTCTCCTACGAGCAGTACTTC.

This clone has a handful of counts. This sample also contains other DNA sequences that code for the same CDR3. The chain has TRBV18 and TRBJ2-5; no clear D. Trimming left V 2 bases short and J 5 bases short, with 3 bases between. Germline assignment: CDR1 KGHSH and CDR2 LQKENI. The CDR3 is 11 amino acids. For the CDR3, the DNA is TGTGCCAGCTCACCAATGGAGACCCAGTACTTC. The encoded protein is CASSPMETQYF.

This chain connects TRBV6-5 to TRBJ2-5; perhaps TRBD2 as D (5 bases). V lost 4 bases to trimming and J lost 4 bases, with 16 bases between them. Germline CDR1 reads MNHEY; CDR2 reads SVGAGI. The CDR3 spans 15 residues. CDR3 bases: TGTGCCAGCAGTTCAAGCGGCTTGGTGACAGAGACCCAGTACTTC. Amino acid sequence: CASSSSGLVTETQYF.

V is TRBV19 and J is TRBJ2-7; D is undetermined. The germline V gene encodes CDR1 LNHDA and CDR2 SQIVND (reference sequence). Trimming shortened V by 4 bases and J by 3 bases, and 10 bases separated the two germline ends. This CDR3 is built from 13 residues. The CDR3 bases are TGTGCCAGTAGTAGCGAAATAAACTACGAGCAGTACTTC. Encoded protein: CASSSEINYEQYF.

This chain uses TRBV9 with TRBJ2-2, with D possibly matching TRBD2 (5 bases). The CDR3 consists of 16 residues. Trimming removed 0 bases at V and 4 bases at J, with 13 bases between. The germline V gene has CDR1 SGDLS and CDR2 YYNGEE. CDR3 protein: CASSVGPGVGTGELFF. The CDR3 nucleotides read TGTGCCAGCAGCGTAGGGCCCGGGGTAGGCACCGGGGAGCTGTTTTTT.

The rearrangement uses TRBV30 and TRBJ1-4, with 10 bases lining up with TRBD1. The germline V gene encodes CDR1 GTSNPN and CDR2 SVGIG (reference sequence). V shed 1 base, J shed 4 bases, and the junction held 9 bases outside the gene matches. This CDR3 spans 17 amino acids. CDR3 sequence (DNA): TGTGCCTGGAGTGCGACGGGACAGGGGCGTATTAATGAAAAACTGTTTTTT. Its protein product is CAWSATGQGRINEKLFF.

This clone has only one observation. The chain links TRBV6-5 to TRBJ2-7, with TRBD1 matching 7 bases. J was trimmed by 6 bases and V by 8 bases; bases with no gene match: 10. Germline V gene data show CDR1 as MNHEY and CDR2 as SVGAGI. This CDR3 comprises 13 residues. CDR3 sequence reads: CASARGQPGEQYF. As DNA, the CDR3 is TGTGCCAGCGCAAGGGGACAGCCCGGCGAGCAGTACTTC.

Points on this clone: This sample also contains other DNA sequences that code for the same CDR3. This chain joins TRBV27 and TRBJ2-5; 9 bases align to TRBD2. The trim removed 3 bases at V and 5 bases at J, leaving 4 bases unmatched. The CDR3 totals 14 residues. Germline V gene lookup returns CDR1 MNHEY and CDR2 SMNVEV (reference sequence). CDR3 region: CASSLRGGGETQYF. The CDR3 DNA reads as TGTGCCAGCAGTTTGCGGGGGGGCGGCGAGACCCAGTACTTC.

The genes are TRBV5-1 and TRBJ1-1; D might be TRBD1 (6 bases). The ends were cut back, 5 bases at V and 4 bases at J, with 24 bases in the middle. CDR3 length equals 17 residues. Germline loops: CDR1 SGHRS, CDR2 YFSETQ. For the CDR3, the DNA is TGCGCCAGCAGACCCGATTCGGGGGGGGCCTCCGGCACTGAAGCTTTCTTT. Its translation is CASRPDSGGASGTEAFF.

V usage is TRBV7-2 and J usage is TRBJ1-2, with D perhaps TRBD1 (5 bases). The CDR3 consists of 14 residues. Trimming took 5 bases from V and 5 from J, leaving 15 bases between them. From germline, CDR1 is SGHTA and CDR2 FQGNSA. In DNA form, the CDR3 reads TGTGCCAGCAGCGACCGACTCGGGGGGTATGGCTACACCTTC. Protein product: CASSDRLGGYGYTF.

The chain couples TRBV5-1 to TRBJ1-1; 8 bases are a match to TRBD1. CDR3 length: 15 residues. The germline V gene encodes CDR1 SGHRS and CDR2 YFSETQ. V dropped 4 bases and J dropped 5; count of bases not matched to a gene: 10. CDR3: CASSLQTGGRTEAFF. The CDR3 region has the DNA TGCGCCAGCAGCCTTCAAACAGGGGGGAGAACTGAAGCTTTCTTT.

A word on this clone: Other DNA sequences in the sample encode the same CDR3. The rearrangement uses TRBV5-1 and TRBJ2-5, with TRBD2 matching over 10 bases. V shed 5 bases and J 5 bases; nucleotides not matched to a gene: 6. Germline-derived CDR1 and CDR2 are SGHRS and YFSETQ. This CDR3 has 14 residues. The CDR3, as DNA: TGCGCCAGCAGTTTAGCGGGAGGAGTTGAGACCCAGTACTTC. This translates into CASSLAGGVETQYF.

V is TRBV9 and J is TRBJ1-1, with D possibly matching TRBD1 (5 bases). The germline V and J ends were trimmed by 2 bases and 1 base, with 18 bases remaining between them. The CDR3 is made up of 17 amino acids. Per the germline V gene, CDR1 is SGDLS and CDR2 is YYNGEE. Here the CDR3 DNA reads TGTGCCAGCAGCGTTTCGTCAGGGTACAGAGGGAACACTGAAGCTTTCTTT. Amino acids: CASSVSSGYRGNTEAFF.

The chain employs TRBV7-2 and TRBJ2-7; D ambiguous. The CDR3 loop spans 12 amino acids. The ends were cut back, 5 bases at V and 3 bases at J, with 8 bases in the middle. Looked up from germline, CDR1 is SGHTA and CDR2 is FQGNSA. The CDR3 DNA is TGTGCCAGCAGCCCCTGGGGCTACGAGCAGTACTTC. Translating it yields CASSPWGYEQYF.

This chain links TRBV6-1 with TRBJ2-3; D is unclear. The CDR3 is 13 residues long. V was clipped by 6 bases and J by 2 bases, with 9 bases between them. Germline V gene data show CDR1 as MNHNS and CDR2 as SASEGT. The CDR3 region is CASRRQNTDTQYF. In DNA, the CDR3 is TGTGCCAGCAGACGCCAGAACACAGATACGCAGTATTTT.

The genes are TRBV2 and TRBJ1-2, with a tentative D call TRBD1 (5 bases). In germline, CDR1 is SNHLY, CDR2 FYNNEI. The CDR3 is made up of 16 amino acids. V was pared by 3 bases and J by 4 bases, with 18 bases between. In DNA form, the CDR3 reads TGTGCCAGCAGTGATCCCAGGGCGGGTACGTCCTATGGCTACACCTTC. Translation gives CASSDPRAGTSYGYTF.

The V gene is TRBV27, the J gene TRBJ2-1, with TRBD2 as a possible D gene (6 bases). Germline V gene data show CDR1 as MNHEY and CDR2 as SMNVEV (reference sequence). CDR3 length: 16 amino acids. V gave up 2 bases and J gave up 5 bases, with 16 bases separating them. CDR3 DNA: TGTGCCAGCAGTTTAAACGGGGGACCCTTTAACAATGAGCAGTTCTTC. Residues: CASSLNGGPFNNEQFF.

The chain joins TRBV6-5 to TRBJ1-2, with 7 bases identical to TRBD1. The CDR3 is 14 residues long. With 5 bases clipped from V and 8 bases from J, the junction kept 11 bases outside the gene matches. Germline CDR1 reads MNHEY; CDR2 reads SVGAGI. The chain's CDR3 is CASSQWTGVSGYTF. In DNA form, the CDR3 reads TGTGCCAGCAGTCAATGGACAGGTGTTAGCGGCTACACCTTC.

This clone was counted a few times. The V gene is TRBV7-3, the J gene TRBJ2-1; D is uncertain. Germline CDR1 SGHTA, CDR2 FQGTGA. This CDR3 is 13 amino acids long. Between the trimmed V and J ends, which lost 4 bases and 9 bases, there was a span of 13 bases. The CDR3 here is CASSSSSAGEQFF. The DNA of the CDR3 is TGTGCCAGCAGCTCTTCATCGGCCGGTGAGCAGTTCTTC.